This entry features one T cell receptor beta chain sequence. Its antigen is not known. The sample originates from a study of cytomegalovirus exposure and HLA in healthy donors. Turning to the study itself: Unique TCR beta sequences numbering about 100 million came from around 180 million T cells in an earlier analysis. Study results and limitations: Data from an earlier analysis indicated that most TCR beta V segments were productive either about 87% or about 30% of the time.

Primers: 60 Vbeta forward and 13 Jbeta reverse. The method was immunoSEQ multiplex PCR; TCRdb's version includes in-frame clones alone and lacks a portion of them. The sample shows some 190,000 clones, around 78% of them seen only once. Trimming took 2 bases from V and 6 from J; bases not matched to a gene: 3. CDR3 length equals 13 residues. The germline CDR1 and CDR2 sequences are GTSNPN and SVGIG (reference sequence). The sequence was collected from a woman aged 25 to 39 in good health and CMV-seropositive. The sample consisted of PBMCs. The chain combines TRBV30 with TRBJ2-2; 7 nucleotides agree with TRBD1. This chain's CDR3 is CAWSQDRAGELFF. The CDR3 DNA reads TGTGCCTGGAGTCAAGACAGGGCCGGGGAGCTGTTTTTT.